This T cell receptor beta chain was sequenced during a study of blood T cell repertoires in COVID-19. TCRdb's copy holds only in-frame clones and misses some; the assay was immunoSEQ multiplex PCR. The sample lists about 150,000 clones; approximately 90% were seen once. Trimming at V came to 3 bases and at J to 0 bases, leaving 5 bases not matched to a gene. CDR3 length: 16 amino acids. Germline CDR1 SGHRS, CDR2 YFSETQ. V gene TRBV5-1 combines with J gene TRBJ2-1, with 8 nucleotides matching TRBD1. Material: peripheral blood. This receptor was taken from a woman aged 65 to 85 with acute or convalescent COVID-19. The CDR3 sequence is CASSWGDRSSYNEQFF. CDR3 DNA: TGCGCCAGCAGCTGGGGGGACAGGAGCTCCTACAATGAGCAGTTCTTC.